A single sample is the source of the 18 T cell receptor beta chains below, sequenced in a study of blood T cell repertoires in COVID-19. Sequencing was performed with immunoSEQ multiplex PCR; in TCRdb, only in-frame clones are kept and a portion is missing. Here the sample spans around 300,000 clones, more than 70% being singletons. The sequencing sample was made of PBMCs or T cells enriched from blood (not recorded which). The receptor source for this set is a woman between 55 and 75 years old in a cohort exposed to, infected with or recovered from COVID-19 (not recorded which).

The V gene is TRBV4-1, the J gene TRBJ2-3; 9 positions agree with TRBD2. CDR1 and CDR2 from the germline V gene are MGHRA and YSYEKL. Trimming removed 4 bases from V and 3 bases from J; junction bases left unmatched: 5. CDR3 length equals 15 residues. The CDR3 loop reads CASSLDAGGTDTQYF. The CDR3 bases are TGCGCCAGCAGCCTGGACGCGGGAGGGACAGATACGCAGTATTTT.

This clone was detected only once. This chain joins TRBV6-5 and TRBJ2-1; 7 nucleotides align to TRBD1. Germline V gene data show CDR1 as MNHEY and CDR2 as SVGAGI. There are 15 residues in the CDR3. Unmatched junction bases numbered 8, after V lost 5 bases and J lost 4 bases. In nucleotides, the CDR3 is TGTGCCAGCAGTACAAACAGGGGACCATACAATGAGCAGTTCTTC. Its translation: CASSTNRGPYNEQFF.

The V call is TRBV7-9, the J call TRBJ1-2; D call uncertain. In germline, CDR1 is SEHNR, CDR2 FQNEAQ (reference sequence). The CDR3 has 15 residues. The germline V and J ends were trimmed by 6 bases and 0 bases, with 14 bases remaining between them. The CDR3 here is CASSPNLYTNYGYTF. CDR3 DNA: TGTGCCAGCAGTCCCAACCTCTATACTAACTATGGCTACACCTTC.

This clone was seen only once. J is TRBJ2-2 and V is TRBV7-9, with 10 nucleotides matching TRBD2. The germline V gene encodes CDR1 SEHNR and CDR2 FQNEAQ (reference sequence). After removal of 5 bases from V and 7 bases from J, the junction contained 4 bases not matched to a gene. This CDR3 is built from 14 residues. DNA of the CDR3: TGTGCCAGCAGCCCAGGACTAGCGGACGGGGAGCTGTTTTTT. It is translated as CASSPGLADGELFF.

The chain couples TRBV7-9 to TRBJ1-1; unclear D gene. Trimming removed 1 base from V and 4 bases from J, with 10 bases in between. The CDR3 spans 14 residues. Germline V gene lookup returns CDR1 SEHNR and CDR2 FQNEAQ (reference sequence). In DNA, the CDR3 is TGTGCCAGCAGCTTAGGGCTGGGGAGCACTGAAGCTTTCTTT. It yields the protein CASSLGLGSTEAFF.

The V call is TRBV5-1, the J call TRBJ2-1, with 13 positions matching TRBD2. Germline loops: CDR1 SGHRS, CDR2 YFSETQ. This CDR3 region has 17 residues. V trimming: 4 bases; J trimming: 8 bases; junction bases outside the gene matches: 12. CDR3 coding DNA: TGCGCCAGCAGCCTAGGGACTAGCGGGATAGAGGGACATGAGCAGTTCTTC. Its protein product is CASSLGTSGIEGHEQFF.

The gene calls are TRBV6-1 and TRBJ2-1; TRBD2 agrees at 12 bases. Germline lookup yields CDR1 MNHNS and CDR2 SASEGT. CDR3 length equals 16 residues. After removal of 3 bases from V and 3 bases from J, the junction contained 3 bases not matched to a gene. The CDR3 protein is CASSDRLAGDYNEQFF. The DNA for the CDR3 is TGTGCCAGCAGTGACAGACTAGCGGGGGACTACAATGAGCAGTTCTTC.

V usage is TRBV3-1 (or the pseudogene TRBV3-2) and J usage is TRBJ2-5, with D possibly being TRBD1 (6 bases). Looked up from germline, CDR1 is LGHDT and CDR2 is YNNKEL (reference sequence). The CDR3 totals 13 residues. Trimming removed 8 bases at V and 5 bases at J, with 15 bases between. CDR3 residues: CASEKQGGETQYF. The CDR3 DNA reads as TGTGCCAGCGAAAAACAGGGTGGGGAGACCCAGTACTTC.

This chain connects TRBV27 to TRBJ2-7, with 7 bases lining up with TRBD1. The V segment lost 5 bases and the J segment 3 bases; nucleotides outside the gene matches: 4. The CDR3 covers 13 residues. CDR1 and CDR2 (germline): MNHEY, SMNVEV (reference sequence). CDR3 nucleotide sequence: TGTGCCAGCAGTCTTAACAGGGGCTACGAGCAGTACTTC. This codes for CASSLNRGYEQYF.

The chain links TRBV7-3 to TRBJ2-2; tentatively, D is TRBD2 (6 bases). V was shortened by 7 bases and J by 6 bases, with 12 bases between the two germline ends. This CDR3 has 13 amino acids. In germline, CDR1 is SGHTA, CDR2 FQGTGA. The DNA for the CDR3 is TGTGCCAGCACCGTGCGGGGACCCGGGGAGCTGTTTTTT. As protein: CASTVRGPGELFF.

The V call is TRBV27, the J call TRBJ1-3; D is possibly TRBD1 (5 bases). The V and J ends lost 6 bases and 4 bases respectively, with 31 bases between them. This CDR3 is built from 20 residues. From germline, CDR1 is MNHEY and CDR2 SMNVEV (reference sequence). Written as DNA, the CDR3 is TGTGCCAGCAGGCTGGGACGGGGGATACGTTGGGCCTCTGTAGGAAACACCATATATTTT. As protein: CASRLGRGIRWASVGNTIYF.

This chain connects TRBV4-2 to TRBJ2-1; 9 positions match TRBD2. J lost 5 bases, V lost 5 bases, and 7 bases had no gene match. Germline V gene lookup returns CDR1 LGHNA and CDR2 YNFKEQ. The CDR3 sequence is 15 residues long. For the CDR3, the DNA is TGTGCCAGCAGCATCGGGACTAGCCTCGACAATGAGCAGTTCTTC. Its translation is CASSIGTSLDNEQFF.

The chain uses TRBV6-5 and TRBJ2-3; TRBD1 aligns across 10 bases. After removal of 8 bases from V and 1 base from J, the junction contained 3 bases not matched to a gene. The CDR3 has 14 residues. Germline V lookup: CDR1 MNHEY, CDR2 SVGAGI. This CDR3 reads CASAGTGGTDTQYF. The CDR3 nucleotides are TGTGCCAGCGCCGGGACAGGGGGCACAGATACGCAGTATTTT.

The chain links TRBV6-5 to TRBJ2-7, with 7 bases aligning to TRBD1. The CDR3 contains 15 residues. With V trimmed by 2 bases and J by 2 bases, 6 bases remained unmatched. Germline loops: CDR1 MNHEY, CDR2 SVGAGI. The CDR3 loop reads CASSYMRQGPYEQYF. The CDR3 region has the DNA TGTGCCAGCAGTTACATGAGACAGGGACCCTACGAGCAGTACTTC.

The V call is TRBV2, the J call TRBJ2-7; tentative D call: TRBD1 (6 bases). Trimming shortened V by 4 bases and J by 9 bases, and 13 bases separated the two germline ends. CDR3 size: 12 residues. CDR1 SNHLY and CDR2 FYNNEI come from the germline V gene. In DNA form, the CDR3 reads TGTGCCAGCAGTGGGCAGGGGCGAAGGCAGTACTTC. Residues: CASSGQGRRQYF.

The CDR3 loop reads CASREAQGYSYEQYF. The CDR3 DNA is TGCGCCAGCAGGGAAGCACAGGGATACTCCTACGAGCAGTACTTC. This chain connects TRBV5-1 to TRBJ2-7; D is perhaps TRBD1 (6 bases). The length of the CDR3 is 15 residues. CDR1 is SGHRS and CDR2 is YFSETQ in the germline V gene. Trimming took 5 bases from V and 0 from J, leaving 15 bases between them.

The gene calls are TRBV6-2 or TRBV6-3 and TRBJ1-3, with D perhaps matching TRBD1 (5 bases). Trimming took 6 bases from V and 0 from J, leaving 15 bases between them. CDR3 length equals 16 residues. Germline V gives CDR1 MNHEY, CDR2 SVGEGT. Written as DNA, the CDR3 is TGTGCCAGCAGCCCCCGTCGGGGGAACTCTGGAAACACCATATATTTT. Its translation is CASSPRRGNSGNTIYF.

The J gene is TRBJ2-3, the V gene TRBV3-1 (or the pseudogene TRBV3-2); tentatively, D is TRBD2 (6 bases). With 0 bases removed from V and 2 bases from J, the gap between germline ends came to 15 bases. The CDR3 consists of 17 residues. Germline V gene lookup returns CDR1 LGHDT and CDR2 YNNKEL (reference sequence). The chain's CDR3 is CASSQDQGLFLTDTQYF. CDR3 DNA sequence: TGTGCCAGCAGCCAAGATCAGGGACTGTTCCTCACAGATACGCAGTATTTT.